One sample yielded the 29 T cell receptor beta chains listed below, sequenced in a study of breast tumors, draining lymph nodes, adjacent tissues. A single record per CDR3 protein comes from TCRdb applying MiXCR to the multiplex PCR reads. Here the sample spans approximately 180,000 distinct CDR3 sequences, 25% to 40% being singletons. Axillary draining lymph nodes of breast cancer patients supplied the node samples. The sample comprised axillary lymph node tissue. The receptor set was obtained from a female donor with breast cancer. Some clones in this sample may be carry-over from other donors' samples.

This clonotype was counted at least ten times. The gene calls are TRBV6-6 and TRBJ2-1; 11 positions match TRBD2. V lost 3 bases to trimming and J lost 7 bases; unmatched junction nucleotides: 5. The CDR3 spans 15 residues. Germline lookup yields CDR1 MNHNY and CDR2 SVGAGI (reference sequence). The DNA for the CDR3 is TGTGCCAGCAGTTATTTAGCGGGAGGGCCTAATGAGCAGTTCTTC. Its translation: CASSYLAGGPNEQFF.

In nucleotides, the CDR3 is TGTGCCAGCAGTTATCCGGGCTACGAGCAGTACTTC. It specifies CASSYPGYEQYF. The chain has TRBV6-5 and TRBJ2-7; D remains unclear. The CDR3 loop spans 12 amino acids. V was clipped by 3 bases and J by 3 bases, with 6 bases between them. Germline CDR1 and CDR2: MNHEY and SVGAGI.

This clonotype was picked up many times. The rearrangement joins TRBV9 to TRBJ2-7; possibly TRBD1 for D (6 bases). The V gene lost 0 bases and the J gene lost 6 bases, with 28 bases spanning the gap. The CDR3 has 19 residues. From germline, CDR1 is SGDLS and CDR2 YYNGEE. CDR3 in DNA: TGTGCCAGCAGCGTAGATGTGGGCAGGGGTATAACCCCCCTATCCGAGCAGTACTTC. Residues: CASSVDVGRGITPLSEQYF.

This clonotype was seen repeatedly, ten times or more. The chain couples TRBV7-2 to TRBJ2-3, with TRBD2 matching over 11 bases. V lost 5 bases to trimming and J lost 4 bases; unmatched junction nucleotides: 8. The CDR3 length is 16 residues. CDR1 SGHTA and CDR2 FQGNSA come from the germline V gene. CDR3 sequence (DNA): TGTGCCAGCAGCACCTCTAGCGGGAGGAGGGCAGATACGCAGTATTTT. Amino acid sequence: CASSTSSGRRADTQYF.

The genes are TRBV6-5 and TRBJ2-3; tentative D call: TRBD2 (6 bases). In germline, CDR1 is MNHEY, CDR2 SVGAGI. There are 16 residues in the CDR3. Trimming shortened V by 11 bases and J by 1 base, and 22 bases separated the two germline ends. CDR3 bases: TGTGCCGGCTACCAAAGGCGGGGTGTGGGCACAGATACGCAGTATTTT. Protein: CAGYQRRGVGTDTQYF.

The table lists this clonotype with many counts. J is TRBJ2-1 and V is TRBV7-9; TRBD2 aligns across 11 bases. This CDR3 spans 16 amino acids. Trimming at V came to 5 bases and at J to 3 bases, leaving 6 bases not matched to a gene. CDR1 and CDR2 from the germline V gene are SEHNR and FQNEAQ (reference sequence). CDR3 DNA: TGTGCCAGCAGCCAAAAAGGGACTAGCGGCTACAATGAGCAGTTCTTC. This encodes CASSQKGTSGYNEQFF.

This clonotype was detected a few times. The CDR3 loop reads CASSHANTEAFF. Written as DNA, the CDR3 is TGCGCCAGCAGTCATGCGAACACTGAAGCTTTCTTT. The chain has TRBV5-1 and TRBJ1-1; D unresolved. CDR1 SGHRS and CDR2 YFSETQ come from the germline V gene. V shed 5 bases and J shed 1 base, with 6 bases lying between them. The CDR3 is made up of 12 amino acids. The full variable domain, rest sourced from reference TRBV5-1 and TRBJ1-1, is KAGVTQTPRYLIKTRGQQVTLSCSPISGHRSVSWYQQTPGQGLQFLFEYFSETQRNKGNFPGRFSGRQFSNSRSEMNVSTLELGDSALYLCASSHANTEAFFGQGTRLTVV.

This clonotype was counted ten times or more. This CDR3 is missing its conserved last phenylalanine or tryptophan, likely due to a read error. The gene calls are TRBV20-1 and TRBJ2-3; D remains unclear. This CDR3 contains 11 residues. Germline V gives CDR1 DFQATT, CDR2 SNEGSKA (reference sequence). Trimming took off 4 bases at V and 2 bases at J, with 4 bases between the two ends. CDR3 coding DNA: TGCAGTGCTACAAACACAGATACGCAGTATCTT. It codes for CSATNTDTQYL.

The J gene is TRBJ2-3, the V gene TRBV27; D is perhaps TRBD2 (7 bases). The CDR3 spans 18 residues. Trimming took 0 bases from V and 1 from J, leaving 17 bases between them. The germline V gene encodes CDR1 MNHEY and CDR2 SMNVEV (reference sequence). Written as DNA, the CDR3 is TGTGCCAGCAGTTTATCAGTCTTTAAGGGGGGGCGCACAGATACGCAGTATTTT. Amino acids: CASSLSVFKGGRTDTQYF.

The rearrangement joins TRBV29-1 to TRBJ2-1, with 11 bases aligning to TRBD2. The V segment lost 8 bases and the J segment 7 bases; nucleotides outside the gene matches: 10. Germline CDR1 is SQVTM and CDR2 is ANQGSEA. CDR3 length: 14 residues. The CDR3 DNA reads TGCAGCTTCCAGCTAGCGGGAGGACCTAATGAGCAGTTCTTC. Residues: CSFQLAGGPNEQFF.

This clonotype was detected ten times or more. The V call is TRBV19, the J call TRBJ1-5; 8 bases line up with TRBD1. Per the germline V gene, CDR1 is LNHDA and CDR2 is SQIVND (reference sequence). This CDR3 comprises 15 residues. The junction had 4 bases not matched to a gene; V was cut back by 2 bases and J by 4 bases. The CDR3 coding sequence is TGTGCCAGTAGTATACCAGGGGGCCCTAATCAGCCCCAGCATTTT. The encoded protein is CASSIPGGPNQPQHF.

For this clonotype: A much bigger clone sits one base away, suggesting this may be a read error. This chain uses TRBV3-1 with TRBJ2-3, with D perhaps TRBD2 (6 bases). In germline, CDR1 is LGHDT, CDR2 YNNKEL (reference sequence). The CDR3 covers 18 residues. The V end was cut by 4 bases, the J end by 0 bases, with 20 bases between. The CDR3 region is CASSRGGVGLVSTDTQYF. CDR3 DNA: TGTGCCAGCAGCCGAGGAGGGGTGGGGTTGGTTAGCACAGATACGCAGTATTTT.

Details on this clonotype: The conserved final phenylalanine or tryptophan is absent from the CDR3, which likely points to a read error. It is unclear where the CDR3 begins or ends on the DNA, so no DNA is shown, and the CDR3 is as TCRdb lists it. This chain's CDR3 is CALLSRSGS. The chain employs TRBV2 and TRBJ2-2; TRBD2, as called in the table, went unchecked against the DNA. Per germline, CDR1 SNHLY and CDR2 FYNNEI. Inclusive of both ends, the CDR3 amounts to 9 amino acids.

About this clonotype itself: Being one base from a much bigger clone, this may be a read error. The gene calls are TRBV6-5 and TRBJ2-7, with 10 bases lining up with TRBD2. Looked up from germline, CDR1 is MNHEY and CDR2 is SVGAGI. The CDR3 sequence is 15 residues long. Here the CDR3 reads CASSFLASGSYGQYF. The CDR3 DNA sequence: TGTGCCAGCAGTTTTTTGGCTAGCGGGAGCTACGGGCAGTACTTC.

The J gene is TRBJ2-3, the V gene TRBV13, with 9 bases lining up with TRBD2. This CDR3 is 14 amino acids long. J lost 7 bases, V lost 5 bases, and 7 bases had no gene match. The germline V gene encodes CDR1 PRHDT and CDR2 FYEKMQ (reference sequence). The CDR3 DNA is TGTGCCAGCAGCATCTGCGGGAGGGGGAATACGCAGTATTTT. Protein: CASSICGRGNTQYF.

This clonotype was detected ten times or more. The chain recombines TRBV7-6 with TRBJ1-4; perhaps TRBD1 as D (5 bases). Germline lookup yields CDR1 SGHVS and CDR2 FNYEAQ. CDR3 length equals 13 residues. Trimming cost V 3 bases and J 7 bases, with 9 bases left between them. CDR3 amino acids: CASSFSGGEKLFF. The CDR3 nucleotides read TGTGCCAGCAGCTTTTCCGGGGGTGAAAAACTGTTTTTT.

DNA for the CDR3: TGTGCCAGCAGGGGGCAGGAGTCCACGAAGACCCAGTACTTC. Encoded protein: CASRGQESTKTQYF. J is TRBJ2-5 and V is TRBV6-1; D might be TRBD1 (5 bases). Germline assignment: CDR1 MNHNS and CDR2 SASEGT. Trimming left V 6 bases short and J 6 bases short, with 17 bases between. CDR3 length: 14 amino acids.

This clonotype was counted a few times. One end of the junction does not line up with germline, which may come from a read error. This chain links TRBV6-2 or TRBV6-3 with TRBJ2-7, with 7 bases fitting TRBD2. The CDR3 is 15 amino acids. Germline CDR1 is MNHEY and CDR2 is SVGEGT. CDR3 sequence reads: CASSHSRLAAYEQYF. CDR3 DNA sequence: TGTGCCAGCAGTCACTCCCGACTAGCAGCCTACGAGCAGTACTTC.

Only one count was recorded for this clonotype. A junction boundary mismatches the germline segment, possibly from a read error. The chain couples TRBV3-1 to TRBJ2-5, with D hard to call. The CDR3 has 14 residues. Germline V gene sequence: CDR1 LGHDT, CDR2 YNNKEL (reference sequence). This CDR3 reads CPSSLRSKQETQYF. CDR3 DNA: TGTCCCAGCAGCCTTCGATCCAAACAAGAGACCCAGTACTTC.

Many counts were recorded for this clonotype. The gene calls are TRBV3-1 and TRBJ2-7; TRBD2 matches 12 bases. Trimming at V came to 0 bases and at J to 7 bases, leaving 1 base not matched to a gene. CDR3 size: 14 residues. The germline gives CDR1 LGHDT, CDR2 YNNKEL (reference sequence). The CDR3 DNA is TGTGCCAGCAGCCAAGAAGGACTAGCGGGAGAGCAGTACTTC. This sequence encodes CASSQEGLAGEQYF.

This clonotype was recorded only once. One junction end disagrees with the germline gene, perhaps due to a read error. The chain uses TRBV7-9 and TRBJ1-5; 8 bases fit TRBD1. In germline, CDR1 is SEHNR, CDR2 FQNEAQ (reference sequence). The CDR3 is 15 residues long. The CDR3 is CASSLQGASSQPQHF. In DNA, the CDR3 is TGTGCCAGCAGCTTACAGGGGGCGAGCAGTCAGCCCCAGCATTTT.

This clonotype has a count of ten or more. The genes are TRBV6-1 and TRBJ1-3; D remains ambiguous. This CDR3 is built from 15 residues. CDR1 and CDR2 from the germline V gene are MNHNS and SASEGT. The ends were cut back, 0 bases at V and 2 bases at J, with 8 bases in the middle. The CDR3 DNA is TGTGCCAGCAGTGAAGCGAGTGTACCTGGAAACACCATATATTTT. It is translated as CASSEASVPGNTIYF.

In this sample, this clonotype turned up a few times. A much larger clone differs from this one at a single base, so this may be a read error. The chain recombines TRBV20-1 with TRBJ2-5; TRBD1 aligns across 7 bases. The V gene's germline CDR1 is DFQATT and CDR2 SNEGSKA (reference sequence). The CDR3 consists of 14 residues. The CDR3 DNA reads TGCAGTGCCCCACCGGGACAGCAGCAAGCGACCCAGTACTTC. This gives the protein CSAPPGQQQATQYF.

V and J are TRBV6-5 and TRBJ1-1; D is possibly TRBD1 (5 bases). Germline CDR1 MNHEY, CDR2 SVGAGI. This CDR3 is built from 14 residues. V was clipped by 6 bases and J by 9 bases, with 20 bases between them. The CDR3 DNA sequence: TGTGCCAGCAGCCGTACAGGTGGCGCCTGGAAAGCTTTCTTT. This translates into CASSRTGGAWKAFF.

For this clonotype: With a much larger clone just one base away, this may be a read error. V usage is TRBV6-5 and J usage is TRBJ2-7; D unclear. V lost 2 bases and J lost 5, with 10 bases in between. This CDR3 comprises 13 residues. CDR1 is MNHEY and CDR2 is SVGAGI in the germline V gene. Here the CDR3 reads CASSYARSHEQYF. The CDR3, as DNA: TGTGCCAGCAGTTACGCCAGGTCCCACGAGCAGTACTTC.

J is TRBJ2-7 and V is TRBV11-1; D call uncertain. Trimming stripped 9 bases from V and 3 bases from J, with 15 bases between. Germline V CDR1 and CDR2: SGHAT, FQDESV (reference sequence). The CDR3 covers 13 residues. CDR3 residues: CARRYPPLYEQYF. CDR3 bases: TGTGCCAGGAGATACCCCCCCCTCTACGAGCAGTACTTC. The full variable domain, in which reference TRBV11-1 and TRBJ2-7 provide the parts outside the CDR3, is EAEVAQSPRYKITEKSQAVAFWCDPISGHATLYWYRQILGQGPELLVQFQDESVVDDSQLPKDRFSAERLKGVDSTLKIQPAELGDSAMYLCARRYPPLYEQYFGPGTRLTVT.

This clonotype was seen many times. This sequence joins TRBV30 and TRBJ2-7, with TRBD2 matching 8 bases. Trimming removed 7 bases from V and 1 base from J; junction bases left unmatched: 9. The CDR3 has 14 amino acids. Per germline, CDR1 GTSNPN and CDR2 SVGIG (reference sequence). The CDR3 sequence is CAFSPGGTSYEQYF. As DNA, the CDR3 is TGTGCCTTTTCCCCGGGGGGGACATCCTACGAGCAGTACTTC. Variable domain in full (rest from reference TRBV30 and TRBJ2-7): SQTIHQWPATLVQPVGSPLSLECTVEGTSNPNLYWYRQAAGRGLQLLFYSVGIGQISSEVPQNLSASRPQDRQFILSSKKLLLSDSGFYLCAFSPGGTSYEQYFGPGTRLTVT.

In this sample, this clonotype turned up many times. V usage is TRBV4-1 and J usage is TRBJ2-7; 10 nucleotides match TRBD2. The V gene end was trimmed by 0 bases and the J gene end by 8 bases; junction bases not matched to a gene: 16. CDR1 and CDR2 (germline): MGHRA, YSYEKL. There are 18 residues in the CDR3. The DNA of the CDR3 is TGCGCCAGCAGCCAAGAAAGTACATTTCTAGCGGGGGTAGAACAGCAGTACTTC. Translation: CASSQESTFLAGVEQQYF.

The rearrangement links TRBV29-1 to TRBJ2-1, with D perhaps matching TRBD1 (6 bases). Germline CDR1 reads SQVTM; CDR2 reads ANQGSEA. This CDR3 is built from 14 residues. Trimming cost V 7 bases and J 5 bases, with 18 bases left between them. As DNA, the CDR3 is TGCAGCGCTAGACAGGCCGTGCCCGACAATGAGCAGTTCTTC. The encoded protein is CSARQAVPDNEQFF.